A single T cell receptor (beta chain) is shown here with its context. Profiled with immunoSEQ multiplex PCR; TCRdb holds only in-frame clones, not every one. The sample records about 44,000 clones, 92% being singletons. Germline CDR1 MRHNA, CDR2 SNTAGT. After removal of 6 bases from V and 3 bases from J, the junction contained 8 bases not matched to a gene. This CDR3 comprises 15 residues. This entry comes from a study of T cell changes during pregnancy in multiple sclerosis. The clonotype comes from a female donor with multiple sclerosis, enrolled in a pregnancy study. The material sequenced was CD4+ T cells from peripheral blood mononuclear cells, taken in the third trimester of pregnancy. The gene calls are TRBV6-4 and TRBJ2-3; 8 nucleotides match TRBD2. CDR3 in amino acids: CASSQTGTSTDTQYF. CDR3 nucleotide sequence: TGTGCCAGCAGCCAAACCGGGACTAGTACAGATACGCAGTATTTT.